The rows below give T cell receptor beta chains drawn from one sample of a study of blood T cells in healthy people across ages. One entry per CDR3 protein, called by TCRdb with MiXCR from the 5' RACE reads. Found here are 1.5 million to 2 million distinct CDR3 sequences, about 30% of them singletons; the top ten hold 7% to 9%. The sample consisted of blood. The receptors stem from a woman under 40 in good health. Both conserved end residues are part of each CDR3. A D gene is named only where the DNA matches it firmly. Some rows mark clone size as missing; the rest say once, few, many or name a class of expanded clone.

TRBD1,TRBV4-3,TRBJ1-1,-,CASSQGDREYTEAFF,TGCGCCAGCAGCCAGGGAGACAGGGAGTACACTGAAGCTTTCTTT
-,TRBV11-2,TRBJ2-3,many,CASSSRVTDTQYF,TGTGCCAGCAGCTCGCGGGTCACAGATACGCAGTATTTT
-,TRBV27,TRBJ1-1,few,CASTTTAETEAFF,TGTGCCAGCACTACTACAGCGGAGACTGAAGCTTTCTTT
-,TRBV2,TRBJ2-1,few,CASNEDHYNEQFF,TGTGCCAGCAACGAAGATCATTACAATGAGCAGTTCTTC
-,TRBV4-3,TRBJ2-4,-,CASSQVQHEKQYF,TGCGCCAGCAGCCAGGTCCAACACGAAAAGCAGTACTTC
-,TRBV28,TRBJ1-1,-,CASDDILRGQDTEAFF,TGTGCCAGCGACGACATCCTCCGGGGGCAGGACACTGAAGCTTTCTTT
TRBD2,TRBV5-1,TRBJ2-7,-,CASSLGVLRGGRNEQYF,TGCGCCAGCAGCTTGGGCGTCTTGCGGGGGGGCCGGAACGAGCAGTACTTC
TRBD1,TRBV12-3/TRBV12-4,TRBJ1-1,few,CASNKDRGTEAFF,TGTGCCAGCAATAAAGACAGGGGCACTGAAGCTTTCTTT
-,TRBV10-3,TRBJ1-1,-,CAISEFGVEVTEAFF,TGTGCCATCAGTGAATTCGGGGTTGAAGTCACTGAAGCTTTCTTT
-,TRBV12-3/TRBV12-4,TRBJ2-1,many,CASSLYGGPYNEQFF,TGTGCCAGCAGCCTCTACGGGGGCCCCTACAATGAGCAGTTCTTC
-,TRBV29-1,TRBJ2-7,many,CSVDSTSGEQYF,TGCAGCGTAGACAGTACCTCGGGCGAGCAGTACTTC
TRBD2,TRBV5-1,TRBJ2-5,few,CASSAGGAVETQYF,TGCGCCAGCAGCGCCGGGGGGGCAGTCGAGACCCAGTACTTC
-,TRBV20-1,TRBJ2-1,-,CSAIQGTPNEQFF,TGCAGTGCTATTCAGGGGACCCCCAATGAGCAGTTCTTC
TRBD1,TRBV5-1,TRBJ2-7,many,CASSFTHRGYEQYF,TGCGCCAGCAGCTTCACCCACAGGGGCTACGAGCAGTACTTC
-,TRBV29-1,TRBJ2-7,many,CSVEGSTSYEQYF,TGCAGCGTTGAAGGGTCGACCTCCTACGAGCAGTACTTC
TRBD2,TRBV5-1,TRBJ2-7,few,CASSRTPGLAGPEQYF,TGCGCCAGCAGCCGGACGCCGGGACTAGCGGGTCCCGAGCAGTACTTC
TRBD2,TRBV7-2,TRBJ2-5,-,CASSGGAGGGETQYF,TGTGCCAGCAGCGGAGGAGCGGGAGGCGGTGAGACCCAGTACTTC
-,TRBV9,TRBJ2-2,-,CASSVPRTGELFF,TGTGCCAGCAGCGTTCCGCGAACCGGGGAGCTGTTTTTT
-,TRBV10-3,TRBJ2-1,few,CAISEFSGGEQFF,TGTGCCATCAGTGAGTTTAGCGGAGGGGAGCAGTTCTTC
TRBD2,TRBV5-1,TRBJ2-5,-,CASSTPTSGETQYF,TGCGCCAGCAGCACGCCTACTAGCGGGGAGACCCAGTACTTC
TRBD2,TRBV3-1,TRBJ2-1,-,CASSPETSGLNEQFF,TGTGCCAGCAGCCCGGAGACTAGCGGTCTCAATGAGCAGTTCTTC
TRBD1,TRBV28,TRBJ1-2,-,CASTYRDRDGYTF,TGTGCCAGCACCTACCGGGACAGGGATGGCTACACCTTC